The clone carrying this T cell receptor (beta chain) showed up just a few times. Sample-barcoded 5' priming and a J-beta primer mix drove a second PCR of about 6 to 12 cycles. A tag from a template-switch adaptor with 12 random nucleotides marked each cDNA molecule. Paired-end reads containing CDR3 totaled no fewer than 3 million for each sample. TCRdb used MiXCR to reprocess the 5' RACE reads, holding one entry per CDR3 protein. The sample has some 760,000 distinct CDR3 sequences, 20% to 25% seen once. The data belong to a study of blood T cells in healthy people across ages. CDR3 length: 14 amino acids. Trimming took off 3 bases at V and 6 bases at J, with 13 bases between the two ends. Germline loops: CDR1 MDHEN, CDR2 SYDVKM. The same sample was also used in a study of T cells of mothers and their children.

The TCR sequence derives from a boy younger than 18 in good health. The chain couples TRBV28 to TRBJ2-3, with TRBD2 as a possible D gene (5 bases). The sequenced sample consisted of blood. The CDR3 region has the DNA TGTGCCAGCAGTTTTAGAGGGCCCATGGATACGCAGTATTTT. It codes for CASSFRGPMDTQYF. The complete variable domain, with remaining parts taken from reference TRBV28 and TRBJ2-3, reads DVKVTQSSRYLVKRTGEKVFLECVQDMDHENMFWYRQDPGLGLRLIYFSYDVKMKEKGDIPEGYSVSREKKERFSLILESASTNQTSMYLCASSFRGPMDTQYFGPGTRLTVL.